What follows describes a single T cell receptor beta chain. Original handling: By means of reference gene primer amplification, nucleated cell counts were estimated. The table came from immunoSEQ multiplex PCR; TCRdb's copy has only in-frame clones and leaves some out. That table gives V, J and clone size, and the DNA gave D and trimming. The table has roughly 120,000 clones, roughly 87% seen once; the top ten hold 7.7%. This entry belongs to a study of blood T cell repertoires in COVID-19. Study-level information: In each case, the material was cDNA or gDNA derived from T cells, B-cell-depleted T cells, or PBMCs.

Sample: peripheral blood. The source is a human donor in a cohort sampled during active COVID-19.

This chain's CDR3 is CASSRRSQHSPSGYTF. CDR3 nucleotide sequence: TGTGCCAGCAGCCGAAGATCACAGCATTCCCCCTCCGGCTACACCTTC. The chain recombines TRBV3-1 (or the pseudogene TRBV3-2) with TRBJ1-2; D remains ambiguous. Germline V lookup: CDR1 LGHDT, CDR2 YNNKEL (reference sequence). The V and J ends lost 4 bases and 8 bases respectively, with 23 bases between them. The CDR3 has 16 residues.